The source of this T cell receptor (beta chain) is a study of T cell repertoires in cytomegalovirus infection. Study overall: Matching HLA type and CMV infection were both indicated by public TCR beta signatures. Findings and caveats of the study: Based on cumulative public TCR beta family frequency, carriers of CMV plus the relevant HLA were identified. Across the ex vivo response, the dominant clonotypes were HLA-C-restricted CMV-specific TCR beta clonotypes.

TCRdb fed the reads into MiXCR, producing one record per CDR3 protein. Among fewer than 300,000 distinct CDR3 sequences listed, over 20% were seen once. This clonotype showed up many times. Its antigen remains unidentified. This CDR3 region has 14 residues. V dropped 0 bases and J dropped 0 bases, with 6 bases sitting between them. The germline CDR1 and CDR2 sequences are SGHTA and FQGNSA. This clonotype was sampled from a human donor in good health (CMV status not recorded). Some clones in this sample may be carry-over from other donors' samples. The genes are TRBV7-2 and TRBJ2-7, with unresolved D. Sequencing was carried out using PBMCs. CDR3 in amino acids: CASSLAPTSYEQYF. The CDR3 region has the DNA TGTGCCAGCAGCTTAGCTCCCACCTCCTACGAGCAGTACTTC.